Below are 14 T cell receptor beta chains sequenced from a single sample in a study of regulatory T cells in long-lasting Graves disease. The TCR beta library used iRepertoire HTBI primers with Arm-PCR amplification of CDR3. TCRdb ran MiXCR on the multiplex PCR reads and lists one entry per CDR3 protein. The sample contains approximately 400,000 distinct CDR3 sequences, over 14% of which appear only once. This sample's time point: newly diagnosed GD, antithyroid drugs for less than 3 months. Scientists built the TCR library using RNA that was extracted from PBMCs. This sample was shared with a second study, whose subject was T cells in Graves' hyperthyroidism and ophthalmopathy.

Sequenced material: peripheral blood mononuclear cells (PBMCs), taken at new diagnosis, from a patient treated with antithyroid drugs. The receptors here all came from a middle-aged woman with Graves disease.

A few counts support this clonotype. CDR3 coding DNA: TGTGCCAGCAGTTTAGCAGGGGACCGGTACACCATATATTTT. The encoded protein is CASSLAGDRYTIYF. The rearrangement uses TRBV12-3 or TRBV12-4 and TRBJ1-3; a possible D gene is TRBD1 (5 bases). V was cut by 0 bases and J by 8 bases, with 11 bases left in between. The CDR3 extends over 14 amino acids.

Worth noting for this clonotype: This may stem from a read error, because a much larger clone lies one nucleotide away. The CDR3 end shows no conserved phenylalanine or tryptophan, and so a read error is likely. The chain couples TRBV3-1 to TRBJ2-7; TRBD1 is a possible D gene (6 bases). CDR1 LGHDT and CDR2 YNNKEL come from the germline V gene (reference sequence). The CDR3 totals 15 residues. Deletions cut 4 bases from V and 0 bases from J, with 13 bases between. DNA for the CDR3: TGTGCCAGCAGCCGGGGGACACTGAGCTCCTACGAGCAGTACTCC. Protein: CASSRGTLSSYEQYS.

The chain joins TRBV5-8 to TRBJ2-1; D is uncertain. Germline V gene lookup returns CDR1 SGHTS and CDR2 YDEGEE. Trimming shortened V by 0 bases and J by 14 bases, and 3 bases separated the two germline ends. The CDR3 is made up of 9 amino acids. CDR3 DNA sequence: TGTGCCAGCAGCTTGGGGAAGTTCTTC. Its translation is CASSLGKFF.

This clonotype came up many times. The V gene is TRBV20-1, the J gene TRBJ2-3, with D perhaps matching TRBD1 or TRBD2 (5 bases each). Germline loops: CDR1 DFQATT, CDR2 SNEGSKA (reference sequence). The V end was cut by 2 bases, the J end by 1 base, with 10 bases between. The CDR3 totals 14 residues. The CDR3 is CSARSGARTDTQYF. CDR3 bases: TGCAGTGCTAGATCCGGGGCCCGCACAGATACGCAGTATTTT.

This clonotype was picked up a small number of times. This chain connects TRBV4-1 to TRBJ2-7; 7 nucleotides agree with TRBD1. CDR1 is MGHRA, CDR2 YSYEKL, per germline. Trimming removed 0 bases from V and 2 bases from J; junction bases left unmatched: 4. This CDR3 is built from 15 residues. As DNA, the CDR3 is TGCGCCAGCAGCCAAGAAAGGGGGCAGACCTACGAGCAGTACTTC. Protein sequence: CASSQERGQTYEQYF.

This clonotype was recorded many times. The rearrangement joins TRBV20-1 to TRBJ2-1; D is ambiguous. V was shortened by 2 bases and J by 4 bases, with 6 bases between the two germline ends. The CDR3 totals 12 residues. CDR1 DFQATT and CDR2 SNEGSKA come from the germline V gene (reference sequence). CDR3 amino acids: CSARLDYNEQFF. CDR3 in DNA: TGCAGTGCTAGACTTGATTACAATGAGCAGTTCTTC.

In this sample, this clonotype turned up a few times. The chain joins TRBV6-5 to TRBJ2-5; 12 bases align to TRBD2. J gave up 7 bases and V 4 bases, and 10 bases lay outside the gene matches. Germline assignment: CDR1 MNHEY and CDR2 SVGAGI. The CDR3 has 16 amino acids. In DNA form, the CDR3 reads TGTGCCAGCAGTTTGTCACTAGCGGGAGGTACGGGGACCCAGTACTTC. The encoded protein is CASSLSLAGGTGTQYF.

The V gene is TRBV9, the J gene TRBJ2-3; 9 bases fit TRBD2. V lost 0 bases and J lost 1; bases outside the gene matches: 6. The CDR3 covers 17 residues. The germline V gene has CDR1 SGDLS and CDR2 YYNGEE. The CDR3 here is CASSVERTSDRTDTQYF. The CDR3 region has the DNA TGTGCCAGCAGCGTAGAGAGGACTAGCGATCGCACAGATACGCAGTATTTT. The entire variable domain, with the rest obtained from reference TRBV9 and TRBJ2-3, is as follows: DSGVTQTPKHLITATGQRVTLRCSPRSGDLSVYWYQQSLDQGLQFLIQYYNGEERAKGNILERFSAQQFPDLHSELNLSSLELGDSALYFCASSVERTSDRTDTQYFGPGTRLTVL.

The chain is built from TRBV30 and TRBJ2-1; TRBD1 matches 9 bases. This CDR3 is 16 amino acids long. Germline V CDR1 and CDR2: GTSNPN, SVGIG (reference sequence). V dropped 1 base and J dropped 4; count of bases not matched to a gene: 8. CDR3 nucleotide sequence: TGTGCCTGGAGTGGGCGGACAGGGGTTAATTACAATGAGCAGTTCTTC. It yields the protein CAWSGRTGVNYNEQFF.

Ten or more counts support this clonotype. The chain uses TRBV18 and TRBJ2-3; 13 nucleotides line up with TRBD2. The J segment lost 6 bases and the V segment lost 8 bases, leaving 8 bases of the junction unmatched. Germline values: CDR1 KGHSH, CDR2 LQKENI. This CDR3 spans 15 amino acids. The CDR3 DNA sequence: TGTGCCAGCAGTTCGGGACTAGCGGGGTTGGATACGCAGTATTTT. Encoded protein: CASSSGLAGLDTQYF.

Details on this clonotype: This likely came from a read error, as a far larger clone is one base away. The chain carries TRBV10-3 and TRBJ2-1; TRBD1 agrees at 9 bases. CDR1 and CDR2 from the germline V gene are ENHRY and SYGVKD. The CDR3 extends over 20 amino acids. The CDR3 sequence: CASSSTWDRVDPPAYNEQFF. In DNA form, the CDR3 reads TGTGCCAGCAGTTCCACCTGGGACAGGGTCGATCCACCGGCCTACAATGAGCAGTTCTTC.

This clonotype occurred many times. V is TRBV28 and J is TRBJ2-7; 7 positions agree with TRBD1. This CDR3 comprises 14 residues. Germline values: CDR1 MDHEN, CDR2 SYDVKM. The junction had 9 bases not matched to a gene; V was cut back by 8 bases and J by 2 bases. As DNA, the CDR3 is TGTGCCAGCGGATCGACAGGGCCGACCTACGAGCAGTACTTC. It is translated as CASGSTGPTYEQYF.

This clonotype was observed many times. This chain connects TRBV12-3 or TRBV12-4 to TRBJ1-2; no reliable D call. Trimming pared 5 bases from V and 5 bases from J, leaving 12 bases between. The CDR3 runs to 13 residues. Written as DNA, the CDR3 is TGTGCCAGCAGTGGGTACCACCAGTATGGCTACACCTTC. This codes for CASSGYHQYGYTF.

The CDR3 region is CASSLAGMNQPQHF. The CDR3, as DNA: TGCGCCAGCAGCTTGGCAGGGATGAATCAGCCCCAGCATTTT. The rearrangement uses TRBV5-1 and TRBJ1-5; possibly TRBD1 for D (5 bases). CDR1 and CDR2 (germline): SGHRS, YFSETQ. V lost 0 bases and J lost 4, with 8 bases in between. CDR3 length: 14 residues.